The rows below give T cell receptor beta chains drawn from one sample of a study of T cell responses to AZD1222 COVID-19 vaccine. Data came from immunoSEQ multiplex PCR; TCRdb stores just in-frame clones and leaves some out. This sample has 140,000 to 150,000 clones, with around 90% found just once. Sample: peripheral blood, taken 28 days after the second dose of the MenACWY control vaccine. Receptors were obtained from an adult who received the MenACWY meningococcal vaccine as a control. CDR3s include the opening cysteine and the closing phenylalanine or tryptophan. The order of the fields is V gene, CDR3 protein.

V gene: TRBV11-3; CDR3 protein: CASSPSLRDRNTEAFF
V gene: TRBV19; CDR3 protein: CAIPGQGGTEAFF
V gene: TRBV30; CDR3 protein: CAWSRADNEQFF
V gene: TRBV5-6; CDR3 protein: CASSWGQGNTEAFF
V gene: TRBV6-5; CDR3 protein: CASRSTGSAFF
V gene: TRBV28; CDR3 protein: CASSQDRGRETQYF
V gene: TRBV2; CDR3 protein: CASSGGGRTGELFF
V gene: TRBV7-9; CDR3 protein: CASSLVRGQRLQETQYF
V gene: TRBV7-9; CDR3 protein: CASSNRAETQYF
V gene: TRBV7-8; CDR3 protein: CASSFDGRYSYEQYF
V gene: TRBV10-3; CDR3 protein: CAISERTSGEYEQYF
V gene: TRBV7-9; CDR3 protein: CASTVTTDTQYF
V gene: TRBV5-1; CDR3 protein: CASSTGGGTGELFF